Described below is a single TCR beta chain sequence and its context. Its antigen is undetermined. This record belongs to a study of CD8 T cells in Susac syndrome. In germline, CDR1 is DFQATT, CDR2 SNEGSKA (reference sequence). The CDR3 is 13 residues long. An input of roughly 0.45 to 1 ug of RNA was subjected to reverse transcription using random hexamers. TCRdb reanalysed the immunoSEQ multiplex PCR reads using MiXCR and keeps one entry per CDR3 protein. This table has about 170,000 distinct CDR3 sequences, around 95% appearing once. Study results and caveats: It was acknowledged by the study that relatively few individuals were included in its TCR sequencing and HLA analysis. CD4+ repertoires of Susac syndrome patients lacked detectable clonal expansion.

This TCR came from a human donor with Susac syndrome. The sample was CD4+ T cells from PBMCs. The chain recombines TRBV20-1 with TRBJ1-2, with D maybe TRBD1 (5 bases). The CDR3 DNA reads TGCAGGGGAGAACAGGCTGGGGACTATGGCTACACCTTC. Amino acids: CRGEQAGDYGYTF.